The clone carrying this T cell receptor (beta chain) has a count of ten or more. Its antigen remains unknown. These data are taken from a study of spatial heterogeneity in lung cancer. Study-level background: The donor population consisted of approximately 68 patients with untreated, early-stage non-small cell lung cancer. The authors sequenced available follow-up PBMC samples, taken a median of roughly 2 years after resection.

Germline CDR1 is SEHNR and CDR2 is FQNEAQ (reference sequence). The CDR3 contains 15 residues. After removal of 6 bases from V and 0 bases from J, the junction contained 4 bases not matched to a gene. TCR cDNA molecules each had a unique molecular identifier. TCRdb re-called the 5' RACE reads with MiXCR, one entry per CDR3 protein. The table includes about 70,000 distinct CDR3 sequences, approximately 8.9% detected once. Specified time point: blood at routine non-recurrence follow-up after resection. Study conclusions and caveats: Detection of ubiquitous tumor TCRs in blood was higher at resection than follow-up.

This clonotype originated in a female donor with early-stage non-small cell lung cancer. The rearrangement links TRBV7-9 to TRBJ2-2, with 7 bases aligning to TRBD2. Here the sequenced sample was PBMCs, taken at follow-up. CDR3 in DNA: TGTGCCAGCAGTTCCACTAGCGCGAACACCGGGGAGCTGTTTTTT. Translation gives CASSSTSANTGELFF.